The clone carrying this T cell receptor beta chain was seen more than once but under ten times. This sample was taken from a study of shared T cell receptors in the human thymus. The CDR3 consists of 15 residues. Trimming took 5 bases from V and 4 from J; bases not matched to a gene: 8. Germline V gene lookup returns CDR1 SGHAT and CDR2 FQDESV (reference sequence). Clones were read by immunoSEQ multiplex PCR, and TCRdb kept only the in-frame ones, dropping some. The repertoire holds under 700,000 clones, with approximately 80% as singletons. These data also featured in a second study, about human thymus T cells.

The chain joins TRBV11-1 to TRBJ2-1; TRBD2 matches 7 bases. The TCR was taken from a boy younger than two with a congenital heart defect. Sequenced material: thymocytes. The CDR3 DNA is TGTGCCAGCAGCCCCCCGGGACTACCTTACAATGAGCAGTTCTTC. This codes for CASSPPGLPYNEQFF.